This TCR beta chain was identified during a study of a mutant IDH1 vaccine in newly diagnosed glioma. About the research overall: Vaccines began 4-6 weeks after radiotherapy alone, or with temozolomide cycles. Findings of the study overall: Top peripheral T cell clonotype shifts appeared unrelated to pseudoprogression.

Trimming removed 1 base at V and 1 base at J, with 11 bases between. The CDR3 runs to 16 residues. Germline CDR1 reads LGHNA; CDR2 reads YNFKEQ. This clone was counted once. Its cognate antigen is unknown. TCRdb's table, derived via immunoSEQ multiplex PCR, lists solely in-frame clones and lacks some. Here the sample spans over 55,000 clones, roughly 80% being singletons. Time point specified: week 11, during vaccination. Vaccination used 300 ug of mutant IDH1 20-mer peptide per dose, with topical imiquimod. The sample here was PBMCs, taken from a glioma patient whose treatment included an IDH1 peptide vaccine. The receptor was derived from a man aged 25-45 years with glioma. The V gene is TRBV4-2, the J gene TRBJ2-1; D remains ambiguous. The CDR3 is CASSQGSRISYNEQFF. For the CDR3, the DNA is TGTGCCAGCAGCCAAGGCTCCCGAATTTCCTACAATGAGCAGTTCTTC.